A single sample is the source of the 21 T cell receptor beta chains below, sequenced in a study of cytotoxic CD8 clonotypes in ibrutinib-treated CLL. Only in-frame clones appear in the TCRdb table, and some are missing; sequencing was by immunoSEQ multiplex PCR. The data contain under 150,000 clones, over 75% of them singletons. Sample: PBMCs, taken after 36 months of ibrutinib treatment. The receptors derive from a human donor with chronic lymphocytic leukemia.

The chain joins TRBV30 to TRBJ2-1, with 8 bases aligning to TRBD2. Germline lookup yields CDR1 GTSNPN and CDR2 SVGIG (reference sequence). The CDR3 is 15 residues long. The ends lost 4 bases at V and 8 bases at J; junction bases unmatched: 13. Here the CDR3 reads CAWTRGTSKSDEQFF. Written as DNA, the CDR3 is TGTGCCTGGACCCGCGGGACTAGTAAGTCGGATGAGCAGTTCTTC.

J is TRBJ2-7 and V is TRBV5-5, with 9 bases aligning to TRBD1. The CDR3 runs 16 residues. V was pared by 4 bases and J by 3 bases, with 11 bases of the junction left unmatched. The germline gives CDR1 SGHKS, CDR2 YYEKEE (reference sequence). Written as DNA, the CDR3 is TGTGCCAGCAGCCCCGGGACAGGGTCTTTCGGCTACGAGCAGTACTTC. Protein product: CASSPGTGSFGYEQYF.

This clone was counted only a few times. The rearrangement uses TRBV7-3 and TRBJ1-5, with D tentatively TRBD1 (6 bases). Trimming left V 5 bases short and J 3 bases short, with 14 bases between. The CDR3 runs to 15 residues. Germline values: CDR1 SGHTA, CDR2 FQGTGA. CDR3 in amino acids: CASSIYQGFNQPQHF. The CDR3 bases are TGTGCCAGCAGCATTTACCAGGGGTTCAATCAGCCCCAGCATTTT.

The chain links TRBV28 to TRBJ1-2; D is perhaps TRBD1 (5 bases). Germline V gene sequence: CDR1 MDHEN, CDR2 SYDVKM. V was cut by 10 bases and J by 4 bases, with 22 bases left in between. The CDR3 contains 15 residues. The CDR3 protein is CATKTGGGRVYGYTF. CDR3 nucleotides: TGTGCCACAAAAACCGGGGGAGGGCGAGTCTATGGCTACACCTTC.

The rearrangement joins TRBV2 to TRBJ2-2; 9 bases align to TRBD2. Germline CDR1 reads SNHLY; CDR2 reads FYNNEI. CDR3 length: 15 amino acids. Trimming took 2 bases from V and 4 from J; bases not matched to a gene: 2. CDR3 sequence: CASSELRGGTGELFF. CDR3 bases: TGTGCCAGCAGTGAACTGCGGGGGGGCACCGGGGAGCTGTTTTTT.

This clone has just a few counts. This chain uses TRBV28 with TRBJ2-1; D is unclear. In germline, CDR1 is MDHEN, CDR2 SYDVKM. Trimming removed 5 bases at V and 6 bases at J, with 11 bases between. CDR3 length equals 13 residues. The CDR3 DNA is TGTGCCAGCAGTCCCGGGTCGGCCAATGAGCAGTTCTTC. It codes for CASSPGSANEQFF.

The chain carries TRBV6-5 and TRBJ2-7; 11 bases are a match to TRBD2. Germline V lookup: CDR1 MNHEY, CDR2 SVGAGI. The CDR3 has 15 residues. V dropped 4 bases and J dropped 3; count of bases not matched to a gene: 5. This chain's CDR3 is CASSWGLAENYEQYF. In DNA, the CDR3 is TGTGCCAGCAGTTGGGGACTAGCGGAGAACTACGAGCAGTACTTC.

The CDR3 here is CASSLFRGNYEQYF. The CDR3 bases are TGTGCCAGCAGTTTATTCAGGGGGAACTACGAGCAGTACTTC. The chain recombines TRBV28 with TRBJ2-7; 7 nucleotides align to TRBD1. V gave up 1 base and J gave up 3 bases; unmatched junction bases: 3. This CDR3 contains 14 residues. Germline loops: CDR1 MDHEN, CDR2 SYDVKM.

For this clone: Different DNA sequences within this sample yield the same CDR3. As DNA, the CDR3 is TGTGCCAGCTGGGACTTAAGCTCCTACGAGCAGTACTTC. Translation gives CASWDLSSYEQYF. The genes are TRBV2 and TRBJ2-7, with D possibly TRBD2 on 6 matching bases. CDR3 length: 13 amino acids. Germline loops: CDR1 SNHLY, CDR2 FYNNEI. V lost 8 bases and J lost 0, with 11 bases in between.

Only a few counts were recorded for this clone. This chain joins TRBV7-2 and TRBJ1-2; perhaps TRBD1 as D (5 bases). In germline, CDR1 is SGHTA, CDR2 FQGNSA. The germline V and J ends were trimmed by 2 bases and 13 bases, with 11 bases remaining between them. The CDR3 is made up of 11 amino acids. The CDR3 sequence is CASSLSRAGTF. In DNA form, the CDR3 reads TGTGCCAGCAGCTTAAGCAGGGCGGGCACCTTC.

This clone was seen a single time. V is TRBV11-2 and J is TRBJ1-4; weak D call: TRBD1 (6 bases). V lost 2 bases, J lost 5 bases, and 12 bases lay in between. This CDR3 has 15 residues. The V gene's germline CDR1 is SGHAT and CDR2 FQNNGV. In nucleotides, the CDR3 is TGTGCCAGCAGCTTAAGAGGGGGGAAGAATGAAAAACTGTTTTTT. Amino acids: CASSLRGGKNEKLFF.

The genes are TRBV6-5 and TRBJ1-5; D is unclear. Trimming pared 11 bases from V and 0 bases from J, leaving 11 bases between. The germline gives CDR1 MNHEY, CDR2 SVGAGI. The CDR3 runs 13 residues. This chain's CDR3 is CACALHSNQPQHF. The DNA for the CDR3 is TGTGCCTGCGCCCTGCATAGCAATCAGCCCCAGCATTTT.

The rearrangement uses TRBV7-8 and TRBJ2-7; D not certain. Germline CDR1 SGHVS, CDR2 FQNEAQ. This CDR3 spans 16 amino acids. Trimming cost V 5 bases and J 3 bases, with 20 bases left between them. CDR3 amino acids: CASSPNWVRQSYEQYF. The CDR3 nucleotides read TGTGCCAGCAGCCCTAATTGGGTCCGTCAAAGCTACGAGCAGTACTTC.

The chain joins TRBV20-1 to TRBJ2-7; D possibly corresponds to TRBD1 (5 bases). The V and J ends lost 2 bases and 6 bases respectively, with 8 bases between them. The CDR3 runs to 11 residues. The V gene's germline CDR1 is DFQATT and CDR2 SNEGSKA (reference sequence). DNA of the CDR3: TGCAGTGCTAGACGACAGACCGAGCAGTACTTC. As protein: CSARRQTEQYF.

This chain connects TRBV2 to TRBJ2-7; D gene unclear. Trimming stripped 8 bases from V and 0 bases from J, with 11 bases between. Germline CDR1 SNHLY, CDR2 FYNNEI. This CDR3 comprises 13 residues. CDR3 loop: CASEVDRSYEQYF. CDR3 DNA sequence: TGTGCCAGCGAAGTGGACCGCTCCTACGAGCAGTACTTC.

In this sample, this clone turned up once. This rearrangement joins TRBV6-5 to TRBJ1-5; 7 nucleotides agree with TRBD1. Unmatched junction bases numbered 7, after V lost 2 bases and J lost 3 bases. The CDR3 loop spans 16 amino acids. The germline V gene encodes CDR1 MNHEY and CDR2 SVGAGI. This CDR3 reads CASSYQDRRVNQPQHF. In DNA form, the CDR3 reads TGTGCCAGCAGTTACCAGGACAGGCGTGTCAATCAGCCCCAGCATTTT.

Only a few counts were recorded for this clone. J is TRBJ1-1 and V is TRBV6-1; D possibly corresponds to TRBD1 (5 bases). Trimming stripped 7 bases from V and 6 bases from J, with 18 bases between. Per the germline V gene, CDR1 is MNHNS and CDR2 is SASEGT. The CDR3 is 14 amino acids. CDR3 amino acids: CASTIIWQGSEAFF. The CDR3 DNA is TGTGCCAGCACCATAATTTGGCAGGGATCTGAAGCTTTCTTT.

This clone was seen once. The chain is built from TRBV9 and TRBJ2-7, with 13 nucleotides matching TRBD2. The germline V gene encodes CDR1 SGDLS and CDR2 YYNGEE. J was trimmed by 5 bases and V by 1 base; bases with no gene match: 3. The CDR3 covers 15 residues. The CDR3 DNA reads TGTGCCAGCAGCGTAACTAGCGGGAGGGACCACGAGCAGTACTTC. Its protein product is CASSVTSGRDHEQYF.

The chain has TRBV27 and TRBJ2-2; a possible D gene is TRBD2 (7 bases). The length of the CDR3 is 17 residues. Germline loops: CDR1 MNHEY, CDR2 SMNVEV (reference sequence). The ends were cut back, 6 bases at V and 3 bases at J, with 20 bases in the middle. DNA for the CDR3: TGTGCCAGCAGGCGTAGGGGGGGGCCTCAATACACCGGGGAGCTGTTTTTT. Its translation: CASRRRGGPQYTGELFF.

The chain carries TRBV5-1 and TRBJ2-7; perhaps TRBD1 as D (6 bases). Trimming stripped 0 bases from V and 2 bases from J, with 9 bases between. This CDR3 is built from 14 residues. Germline CDR1 is SGHRS and CDR2 is YFSETQ. The CDR3 DNA is TGCGCCAGCAGCTTGGAGGGGGAGCCCTACGAGCAGTACTTC. Residues: CASSLEGEPYEQYF.

CDR3 sequence: CASSDQGNQPQHF. For the CDR3, the DNA is TGCGCCAGCAGTGATCAGGGCAATCAGCCCCAGCATTTT. The rearrangement joins TRBV10-1 to TRBJ1-5; D not resolved. This CDR3 region has 13 residues. Germline assignment: CDR1 WNHNN and CDR2 SYGVQD (reference sequence). The germline V and J ends were trimmed by 3 bases and 2 bases, with 5 bases remaining between them.